The 29 T cell receptor beta chains given below trace back to one sample, sequenced in a study of Graves' ophthalmopathy and Graves' hyperthyroidism. CDR3 regions of TCR beta were amplified from RNA transcripts. Scientists carried out first-round RT-PCR using HTBI primers and then a second-round multiplex PCR. MiXCR, run by TCRdb on the multiplex PCR reads, gives a single entry per CDR3 protein. This table has 20,000 to 30,000 distinct CDR3 sequences, about 50% appearing once. The sequencing input was peripheral blood. Receptors were obtained from an adult woman with stable Graves' hyperthyroidism.

This clonotype was found many times. The rearrangement uses TRBV28 and TRBJ1-6; TRBD1 is a possible D gene (5 bases). Trimming left V 6 bases short and J 1 base short, with 10 bases between. This CDR3 comprises 15 residues. The V gene's germline CDR1 is MDHEN and CDR2 SYDVKM. In DNA, the CDR3 is TGTGCCAGCAGGGCTGAGGGGTCCTATAATTCACCCCTCCACTTT. It translates to CASRAEGSYNSPLHF.

This chain connects TRBV6-4 to TRBJ1-2; 7 positions agree with TRBD1. Looked up from germline, CDR1 is MRHNA and CDR2 is SNTAGT. V dropped 7 bases and J dropped 5; count of bases not matched to a gene: 13. The CDR3 consists of 15 residues. The CDR3 loop reads CASTKRARTGYGYTF. The CDR3, as DNA: TGTGCCAGCACCAAACGGGCCAGGACAGGATATGGCTACACCTTC.

In this sample, this clonotype is medium-sized. The chain employs TRBV20-1 and TRBJ2-7; 8 nucleotides match TRBD1. Germline trimming cut 0 bases from V and 2 bases from J; bases unmatched to any gene: 3. Germline CDR1 reads DFQATT; CDR2 reads SNEGSKA (reference sequence). The CDR3 covers 14 residues. CDR3 region: CSAREGQVAYEQYF. The DNA of the CDR3 is TGCAGTGCTAGAGAGGGACAGGTCGCCTACGAGCAGTACTTC.

This chain joins TRBV29-1 and TRBJ1-3; D is ambiguous. The V gene lost 1 base and the J gene lost 2 bases, with 0 bases spanning the gap. In germline, CDR1 is SQVTM, CDR2 ANQGSEA. The CDR3 covers 11 residues. As DNA, the CDR3 is TGCAGCGTTGAAGCTGGAAACACCATATATTTT. Translation gives CSVEAGNTIYF. The full variable domain, in which reference TRBV29-1 and TRBJ1-3 provide the parts outside the CDR3, is SAVISQKPSRDICQRGTSLTIQCQVDSQVTMMFWYRQQPGQSLTLIATANQGSEATYESGFVIDKFPISRPNLTFSTLTVSNMSPEDSSIYLCSVEAGNTIYFGEGSWLTVV.

The J gene is TRBJ1-1, the V gene TRBV6-5, with unresolved D. CDR1 and CDR2 (germline): MNHEY, SVGAGI. Trimming pared 5 bases from V and 7 bases from J, leaving 20 bases between. The CDR3 spans 15 residues. This CDR3 is CASSRSGSSYNEAFF. The CDR3, as DNA: TGTGCCAGCAGTCGTAGCGGGAGCTCCTACAATGAAGCTTTCTTT.

This clonotype was recorded at least ten times. This chain joins TRBV11-2 and TRBJ1-1, with D uncertain. Trimming took off 1 base at V and 1 base at J, with 13 bases between the two ends. Germline lookup yields CDR1 SGHAT and CDR2 FQNNGV. The CDR3 runs 16 residues. The CDR3, as DNA: TGTGCCAGCAGCTTAGTCGTCCGGGTTAGGAACACTGAAGCTTTCTTT. Residues: CASSLVVRVRNTEAFF.

This clonotype came up a few times. V and J are TRBV19 and TRBJ2-1; possible D gene TRBD1, 7 bases. The germline V gene has CDR1 LNHDA and CDR2 SQIVND (reference sequence). The V end was cut by 3 bases, the J end by 6 bases, with 15 bases between. This CDR3 comprises 15 residues. This chain's CDR3 is CASSIGGGAGNEQFF. CDR3 coding DNA: TGTGCCAGTAGTATCGGAGGGGGCGCCGGCAATGAGCAGTTCTTC.

Points on this clonotype: Here the CDR3 omits its conserved ending phenylalanine or tryptophan, so a read error is the likely source. V usage is TRBV30 and J usage is TRBJ2-5, with D possibly being TRBD1 (5 bases). This CDR3 spans 17 amino acids. Deletions cut 2 bases from V and 2 bases from J, with 21 bases between. Germline V gene data show CDR1 as GTSNPN and CDR2 as SVGIG (reference sequence). The CDR3: CAWSLRLLAGIQETQYC. DNA of the CDR3: TGTGCCTGGAGTCTACGACTGTTGGCAGGGATTCAAGAGACCCAGTACTGC.

About this clonotype itself: A read error may be the cause here, since a much bigger clone is one base away. V and J are TRBV18 and TRBJ2-1; 10 nucleotides agree with TRBD1. Germline values: CDR1 KGHSH, CDR2 LQKENI. The CDR3 loop spans 15 amino acids. Trimming took 3 bases from V and 9 from J; bases not matched to a gene: 8. This CDR3 reads CASSPYGQGGSEQFF. The CDR3 DNA is TGTGCCAGCTCACCGTACGGACAGGGGGGCAGTGAGCAGTTCTTC.

By share, this clonotype ranks as medium-sized. The rearrangement joins TRBV7-3 to TRBJ2-1; no reliable D call. CDR3 length: 13 residues. Germline V gives CDR1 SGHTA, CDR2 FQGTGA. Trimming stripped 5 bases from V and 3 bases from J, with 8 bases between. CDR3 bases: TGTGCCAGCAGCCCCTCTAACTACAATGAGCAGTTCTTC. This gives the protein CASSPSNYNEQFF.

The chain carries TRBV7-9 and TRBJ1-6; 9 bases agree with TRBD1. V shed 5 bases, J shed 11 bases, and the junction held 10 bases outside the gene matches. CDR1 is SEHNR, CDR2 FQNEAQ, per germline (reference sequence). The CDR3 is made up of 15 amino acids. The CDR3 spells CASSGARDRDAPLHF. The CDR3 DNA is TGTGCCAGCAGCGGAGCCCGGGACAGGGACGCACCCCTCCACTTT.

The chain employs TRBV6-1 and TRBJ2-7; D unclear. V was shortened by 3 bases and J by 3 bases, with 9 bases between the two germline ends. In germline, CDR1 is MNHNS, CDR2 SASEGT. The CDR3 runs to 13 residues. The CDR3 sequence: CASSEAEDYEQYF. CDR3 DNA: TGTGCCAGCAGTGAGGCTGAGGACTACGAGCAGTACTTC.

This clonotype showed up many times. This chain connects TRBV11-1 to TRBJ2-1; tentative D call: TRBD2 (5 bases). This CDR3 contains 15 residues. V was trimmed by 5 bases and J by 2 bases, leaving 13 bases between them. CDR1 SGHAT and CDR2 FQDESV come from the germline V gene (reference sequence). CDR3 DNA: TGTGCCAGCAGCCTCCGCGGCGGGCCCTACAATGAGCAGTTCTTC. Translation: CASSLRGGPYNEQFF.

This clonotype has at least ten counts. V usage is TRBV30 and J usage is TRBJ2-1, with 9 bases that match TRBD2. The germline CDR1 and CDR2 sequences are GTSNPN and SVGIG (reference sequence). The CDR3 covers 13 residues. The V segment lost 7 bases and the J segment 8 bases; nucleotides outside the gene matches: 9. CDR3 nucleotides: TGTGCCTTCAGGGCTAGCGGGACATATGAGCAGTTCTTC. Its protein product is CAFRASGTYEQFF.

This clonotype showed up many times. This sequence joins TRBV28 and TRBJ2-5; 8 nucleotides line up with TRBD1. CDR3 length equals 15 residues. The germline CDR1 and CDR2 sequences are MDHEN and SYDVKM. The ends lost 11 bases at V and 7 bases at J; junction bases unmatched: 18. The CDR3 loop is CASGQHSDRVGTQYF. In DNA form, the CDR3 reads TGTGCCTCCGGGCAACATTCGGACAGGGTGGGGACCCAGTACTTC. Full variable domain (rest looked up from reference TRBV28 and TRBJ2-5): DVKVTQSSRYLVKRTGEKVFLECVQDMDHENMFWYRQDPGLGLRLIYFSYDVKMKEKGDIPEGYSVSREKKERFSLILESASTNQTSMYLCASGQHSDRVGTQYFGPGTRLLVL.

At least ten counts were recorded for this clonotype. The chain is built from TRBV4-2 and TRBJ2-7; a possible D gene is TRBD2 (6 bases). This CDR3 is 14 amino acids long. Trimming took off 0 bases at V and 6 bases at J, with 12 bases between the two ends. Germline V gives CDR1 LGHNA, CDR2 YNFKEQ. The CDR3 loop is CASSQESTGGEQYF. In nucleotides, the CDR3 is TGTGCCAGCAGCCAAGAGTCTACCGGGGGCGAGCAGTACTTC.

This clonotype was counted between two and nine times. This clone may be a read error of a much larger clone one base away. This chain links TRBV28 with TRBJ2-3; D remains unclear. CDR1 is MDHEN, CDR2 SYDVKM, per germline. V was trimmed by 6 bases and J by 2 bases, leaving 12 bases between them. This CDR3 is 14 amino acids long. The CDR3, as DNA: TGTGCCAGCAGCCTTAGCAGGCACACAGATACGCAGTATTTT. It specifies CASSLSRHTDTQYF.

This clonotype was observed at least ten times. This sequence joins TRBV6-1 and TRBJ2-3, with 7 bases aligning to TRBD1. The CDR3 totals 15 residues. Germline V gene sequence: CDR1 MNHNS, CDR2 SASEGT. J gave up 1 base and V 7 bases, and 8 bases lay outside the gene matches. The CDR3: CASTLGTGGTDTQYF. CDR3 DNA sequence: TGTGCCAGCACTTTAGGAACAGGGGGCACAGATACGCAGTATTTT.

This clonotype is medium-sized. V usage is TRBV29-1 and J usage is TRBJ1-1; tentative D call: TRBD1 (5 bases). The CDR3 is made up of 13 amino acids. Per germline, CDR1 SQVTM and CDR2 ANQGSEA. Trimming took 4 bases from V and 2 from J, leaving 11 bases between them. CDR3 loop: CSVVRGFNTEAFF. The CDR3 coding sequence is TGCAGCGTTGTCCGGGGGTTTAACACTGAAGCTTTCTTT.

Relative to its sample, this clonotype is medium-sized. The J gene is TRBJ2-1, the V gene TRBV20-1, with 10 bases lining up with TRBD2. V lost 0 bases, J lost 8 bases, and 7 bases stayed unmatched. The CDR3 loop spans 15 amino acids. CDR1 and CDR2 (germline): DFQATT, SNEGSKA (reference sequence). CDR3 nucleotides: TGCAGTGCTAGAGATTTGCTAGCGGGAGTCTATGAGCAGTTCTTC. It yields the protein CSARDLLAGVYEQFF.

Judged by abundance, this clonotype is medium-sized. J is TRBJ2-1 and V is TRBV24-1; 8 nucleotides line up with TRBD2. The CDR3 consists of 15 residues. The germline gives CDR1 KGHDR, CDR2 SFDVKD. V lost 3 bases, J lost 6 bases, and 6 bases stayed unmatched. Here the CDR3 reads CATSDRTSLGNEQFF. As DNA, the CDR3 is TGTGCCACCAGTGATCGGACTAGCCTGGGCAATGAGCAGTTCTTC.

The chain carries TRBV7-9 and TRBJ2-7; D is uncertain. Germline loops: CDR1 SEHNR, CDR2 FQNEAQ (reference sequence). Trimming cost V 5 bases and J 3 bases, with 8 bases left between them. This CDR3 spans 12 amino acids. CDR3 amino acids: CASSPTGYEQYF. The DNA of the CDR3 is TGTGCCAGCAGCCCAACTGGCTACGAGCAGTACTTC.

This clonotype was seen at least ten times. The gene calls are TRBV4-1 and TRBJ2-3, with 10 bases matching TRBD1. The germline V gene has CDR1 MGHRA and CDR2 YSYEKL. The V segment lost 1 base and the J segment 2 bases; nucleotides outside the gene matches: 12. The CDR3 contains 19 residues. The DNA for the CDR3 is TGCGCCAGCAGCCAAGTTCCCCGGCCCGGGACAGGGGACACAGATACGCAGTATTTT. Its protein is CASSQVPRPGTGDTDTQYF.

The table lists this clonotype with many counts. This chain connects TRBV20-1 to TRBJ2-3; TRBD2 might be the D (5 bases). Germline V gives CDR1 DFQATT, CDR2 SNEGSKA (reference sequence). CDR3 length: 15 amino acids. Trimming cost V 0 bases and J 0 bases, with 10 bases left between them. The CDR3 sequence: CSARDPSTSTDTQYF. The CDR3 DNA is TGCAGTGCTAGAGATCCTAGCACTAGCACAGATACGCAGTATTTT.

The chain uses TRBV20-1 and TRBJ2-1; D is ambiguous. Germline assignment: CDR1 DFQATT and CDR2 SNEGSKA (reference sequence). This CDR3 has 12 amino acids. Trimming shortened V by 6 bases and J by 7 bases, and 13 bases separated the two germline ends. The DNA for the CDR3 is TGCAGTGCCAGCGAGGAATCTAATGAGCAGTTCTTC. This gives the protein CSASEESNEQFF.

For this clonotype: A junction boundary mismatches the germline segment, possibly from a read error. The chain is built from TRBV7-2 and TRBJ2-7; 7 nucleotides align to TRBD2. CDR3 length: 18 amino acids. Germline-derived CDR1 and CDR2 are SGHTA and FQGNSA. CDR3 sequence (DNA): TGTGTCAGCAGCTTATCTCTCCCCGGGGCTAGCGGAAGTGGTGTGCAGTACTTC. Translation gives CVSSLSLPGASGSGVQYF.

The chain employs TRBV20-1 and TRBJ2-3; 14 positions agree with TRBD2. The CDR3 spans 16 residues. Germline values: CDR1 DFQATT, CDR2 SNEGSKA (reference sequence). Losses at the gene ends were 6 bases for V and 2 bases for J; bases not matched to a gene: 7. The CDR3 DNA sequence: TGCAGTGCCAGCAAGGGACTAGCGGGAGACACAGATACGCAGTATTTT. This translates into CSASKGLAGDTDTQYF.

Many counts were recorded for this clonotype. The chain couples TRBV5-8 to TRBJ2-5, with D maybe TRBD1 (6 bases). CDR1 and CDR2 from the germline V gene are SGHTS and YDEGEE. The V gene lost 4 bases and the J gene lost 3 bases, with 10 bases spanning the gap. The CDR3 spans 13 residues. CDR3 DNA: TGTGCCAGCAGCCCCACAGGGAAAGAGACCCAGTACTTC. Translating gives CASSPTGKETQYF.

Concerning this clonotype: In this CDR3 the conserved last residue, phenylalanine or tryptophan, is missing, so a read error is likely. The chain uses TRBV28 and TRBJ2-2, with 9 positions matching TRBD1. The trim removed 4 bases at V and 4 bases at J, leaving 4 bases unmatched. CDR3 length equals 15 residues. CDR1 and CDR2 from the germline V gene are MDHEN and SYDVKM. The CDR3 loop reads CASSSRTGVTGELFL. In DNA form, the CDR3 reads TGTGCCAGCAGTTCGCGGACAGGGGTCACCGGGGAGCTGTTTCTT.